The clone carrying this T cell receptor beta chain was observed a single time. The data belong to a study of T cell changes during pregnancy in multiple sclerosis. CDR1 is SQVTM, CDR2 ANQGSEA, per germline. V shed 0 bases and J 3 bases; nucleotides not matched to a gene: 7. This CDR3 has 16 amino acids. The data were produced by immunoSEQ multiplex PCR, yet TCRdb's version contains in-frame clones alone and is incomplete. This table has roughly 10,000 clones, approximately 86% appearing once. The specimen comprised CD8+ T cells from peripheral blood mononuclear cells, sampled in the third trimester of pregnancy. This receptor was identified in a female donor in good health, enrolled as a control in a pregnancy study. The V call is TRBV29-1, the J call TRBJ2-1; the match to TRBD2 covers 8 bases. CDR3 in DNA: TGCAGCGTTGAAGATTACGAGCGGGGGATCTACAATGAGCAGTTCTTC. Its protein product is CSVEDYERGIYNEQFF.